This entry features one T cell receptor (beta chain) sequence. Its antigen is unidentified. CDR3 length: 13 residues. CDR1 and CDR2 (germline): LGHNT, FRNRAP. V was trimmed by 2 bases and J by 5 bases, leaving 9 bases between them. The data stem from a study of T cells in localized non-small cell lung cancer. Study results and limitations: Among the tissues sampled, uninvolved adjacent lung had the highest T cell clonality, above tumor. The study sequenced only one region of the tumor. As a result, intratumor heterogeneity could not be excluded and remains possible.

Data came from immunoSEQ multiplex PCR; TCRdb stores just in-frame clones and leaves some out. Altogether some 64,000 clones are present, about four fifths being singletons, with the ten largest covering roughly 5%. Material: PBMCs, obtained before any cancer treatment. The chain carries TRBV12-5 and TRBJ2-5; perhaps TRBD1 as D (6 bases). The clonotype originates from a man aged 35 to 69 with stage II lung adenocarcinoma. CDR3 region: CASGLSGVETQYF. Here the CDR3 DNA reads TGTGCTAGTGGTTTGTCAGGGGTGGAGACCCAGTACTTC.